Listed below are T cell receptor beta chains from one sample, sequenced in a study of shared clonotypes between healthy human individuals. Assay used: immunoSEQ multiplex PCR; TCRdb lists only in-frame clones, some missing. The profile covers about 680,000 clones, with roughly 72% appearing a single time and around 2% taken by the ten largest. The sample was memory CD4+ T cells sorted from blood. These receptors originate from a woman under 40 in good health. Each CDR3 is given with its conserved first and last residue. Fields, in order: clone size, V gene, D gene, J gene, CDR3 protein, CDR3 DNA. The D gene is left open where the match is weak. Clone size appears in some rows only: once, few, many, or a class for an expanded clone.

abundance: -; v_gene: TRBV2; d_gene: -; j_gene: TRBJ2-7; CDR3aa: CASSLRGALYEQYF; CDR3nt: TGTGCCAGCAGCCTGAGGGGTGCCCTCTACGAGCAGTACTTC
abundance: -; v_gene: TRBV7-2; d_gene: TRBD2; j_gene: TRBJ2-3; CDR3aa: CASSLGLAGVGGTDTQYF; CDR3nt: TGTGCCAGCAGCTTGGGACTAGCGGGAGTGGGAGGGACAGATACGCAGTATTTT
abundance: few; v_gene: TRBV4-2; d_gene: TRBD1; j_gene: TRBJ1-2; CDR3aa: CASSPDRLDYGYTF; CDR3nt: TGTGCCAGCAGCCCGGACAGGCTCGACTATGGCTACACCTTC
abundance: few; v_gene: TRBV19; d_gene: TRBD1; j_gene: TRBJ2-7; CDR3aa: CASSTRGQGYEQYF; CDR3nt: TGTGCCAGTAGTACCCGCGGACAGGGATACGAGCAGTACTTC
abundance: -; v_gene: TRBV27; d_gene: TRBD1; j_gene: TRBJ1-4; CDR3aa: CASSGTGSNEKLFF; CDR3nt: TGTGCCAGCAGTGGGACAGGGTCCAACGAAAAACTGTTTTTT
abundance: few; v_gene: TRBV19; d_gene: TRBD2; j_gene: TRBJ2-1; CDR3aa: CASKVSGNVVEQFF; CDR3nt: TGTGCCAGTAAAGTAAGCGGGAACGTGGTTGAGCAGTTCTTC
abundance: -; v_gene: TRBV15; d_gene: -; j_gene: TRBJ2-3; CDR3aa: CATSRGSRADTQYF; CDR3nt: TGTGCCACCAGCAGAGGATCCAGGGCAGATACGCAGTATTTT
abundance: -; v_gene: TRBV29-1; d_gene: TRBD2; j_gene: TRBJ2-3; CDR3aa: CNCYEGSGITQYF; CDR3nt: TGCAACTGTTATGAGGGTAGCGGGATTACGCAGTATTTT
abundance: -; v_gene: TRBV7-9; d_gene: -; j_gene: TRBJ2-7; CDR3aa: CASSLGWSGFYEQYF; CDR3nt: TGTGCCAGCAGCTTAGGATGGTCGGGGTTCTACGAGCAGTACTTC
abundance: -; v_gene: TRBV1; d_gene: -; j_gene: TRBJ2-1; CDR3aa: CTGGQGYNEQFF; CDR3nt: TGCACCGGGGGACAGGGCTACAATGAGCAGTTCTTC
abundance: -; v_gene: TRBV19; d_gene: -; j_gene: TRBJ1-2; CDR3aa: CASSANRKTYGYTF; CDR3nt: TGTGCCAGTAGTGCAAATCGAAAGACCTATGGCTACACCTTC
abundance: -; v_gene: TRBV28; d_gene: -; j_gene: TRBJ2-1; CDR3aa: CASKVFSYNEQFF; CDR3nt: TGTGCCAGCAAGGTGTTCTCCTACAATGAGCAGTTCTTC
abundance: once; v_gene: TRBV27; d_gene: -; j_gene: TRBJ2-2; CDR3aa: CASSSPLDSGGTGELFF; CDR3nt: TGTGCCAGCAGTTCCCCCCTGGACTCCGGGGGCACCGGGGAGCTGTTTTTT
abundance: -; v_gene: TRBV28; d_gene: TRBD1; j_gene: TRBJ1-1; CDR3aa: CASRRDRGRSAFF; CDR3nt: TGTGCCAGCAGACGCGACAGGGGGCGCTCGGCTTTCTTT
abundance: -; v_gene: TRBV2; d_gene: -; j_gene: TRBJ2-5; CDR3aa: CASSDPTGGETQYF; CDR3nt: TGTGCCAGCAGTGACCCTACCGGTGGGGAGACCCAGTACTTC
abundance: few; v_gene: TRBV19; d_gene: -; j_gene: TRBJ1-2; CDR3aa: CASSSSYNGANYGYTF; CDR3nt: TGTGCCAGTAGTAGCAGTTACAATGGAGCTAACTATGGCTACACCTTC